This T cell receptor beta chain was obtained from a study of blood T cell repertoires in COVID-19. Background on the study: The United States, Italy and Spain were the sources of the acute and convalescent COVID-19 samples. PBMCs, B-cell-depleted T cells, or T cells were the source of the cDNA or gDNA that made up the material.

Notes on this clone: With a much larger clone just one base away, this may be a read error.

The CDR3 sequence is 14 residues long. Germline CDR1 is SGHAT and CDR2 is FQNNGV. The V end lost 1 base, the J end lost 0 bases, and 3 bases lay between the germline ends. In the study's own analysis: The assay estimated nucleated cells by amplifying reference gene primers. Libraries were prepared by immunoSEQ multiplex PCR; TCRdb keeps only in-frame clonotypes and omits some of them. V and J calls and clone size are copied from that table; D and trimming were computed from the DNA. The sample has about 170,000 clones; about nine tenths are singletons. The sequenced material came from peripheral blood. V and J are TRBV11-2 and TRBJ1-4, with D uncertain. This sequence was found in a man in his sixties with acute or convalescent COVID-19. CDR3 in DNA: TGTGCCAGCAGCTTAGGAGCAACTAATGAAAAACTGTTTTTT. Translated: CASSLGATNEKLFF.